This entry concerns a single T cell receptor (beta chain). Its target antigen remains unknown. The record has no base qualities; no much larger clone is one base away. The library relied on the immunoSEQ multiplex PCR assay. For the multiplex PCR, a mixture combining 60 forward primers for TCR Vbeta segments and 13 reverse primers for TCR Jbeta segments was used. Amplification of the CDR3 region of rearranged TCR beta genes was performed with a multiplex PCR assay on genomic DNA. The amplified TCR beta libraries were sequenced on the Illumina HiSeq System as 87-base-pair reads. As for the authors' bioinformatics: Across the roughly 670 repertoires, a later analysis counted around 80 million unique TCR beta chains, 8.5 million to 12 million of which were shared by at least two donors. Raw reads were error-corrected and collapsed into unique sequences with a nearest-neighbor algorithm that merged closely related sequences to remove PCR and sequencing errors. Alignment of CDR3 sequences to IMGT reference sequences was used to assign V, D and J gene segments. For a sequence to be retained, a match of at least six nucleotides was required to both a V gene segment and a J gene segment. A rearrangement counted as productive if the CDR3 had no stop codons and remained in frame with V and J, and every other rearrangement counted as non-productive. CDR3 was defined by IMGT convention, running from the second conserved V-encoded cysteine to the conserved J-encoded phenylalanine. Sequences without an unambiguous match to a single V gene segment were excluded from the earlier analysis of over 500 of the donors. In an earlier analysis of a few hundred of the donors, V segments were called functional above 56.7% productive rearrangements and were called segregating when the between-donor standard deviation exceeded 5%. A statistical classification framework was built for diagnosing cytomegalovirus status from the catalog of TCR beta chain sequences. A later analysis assigned V and J genes by comparing TCR nucleotide sequences with IMGT/GENE-DB human TR gene sequences. Using the TCRdist pipeline, a later analysis assigned CDR3 sequences along with most-parsimonious VDJ recombination scenarios. In a later analysis, every TCR beta chain was defined by the combination of its CDR3 amino acid sequence and its V-gene family, and reads without a unique V-gene family were dropped. In a later analysis, nearly 600 highly shared, low-generation-probability nucleotide sequences were removed to address suspected cross-contamination and a sequencing artifact. A later analysis calculated a clonal expansion index for each public chain from normalized within-repertoire ranks of inferred template counts. In a later analysis, generation probabilities were computed using a VDJ recombination model fitted to out-of-frame rearrangements, and the results were checked against IGoR. In a later analysis, hypergeometric tests were used to score TCR-TCR, TCR-HLA and TCR-CMV co-occurrence, with a repertoire-size bias correction applied to TCR pairs. In a later analysis, false discovery rates were estimated by permuting HLA or CMV assignments 20 times. In a later analysis, co-occurring TCRs were grouped using DBSCAN, and TCRdist sequence similarity was added for clustering within HLA-allele-positive subsets. Co-occurrence clustering excluded repertoires with fewer than 30,000 or more than 120,000 public chains, plus five with anomalous nucleotide sharing. TCRdb carries this immuneACCESS record with in-frame sequences only. Its versions omit some clonotypes, under half of them owing to an unresolved V gene in the studies checked, with the rest unexplained. V, J and clone size are those of that table, while D and trimming were read from the DNA. The sample includes more than 110,000 clones, with 60% to 75% observed a single time. Approximately 6.8% of the sample lies in the top ten.

The record originates from a study of cytomegalovirus exposure and HLA in healthy donors (dated by TCRdb to 2015 to 2018). A note on the overall study: In an earlier analysis of approximately 500 of the donors, roughly 300 Gb of sequence data and just under 120 million unique TCR beta sequences from 180 million or so T cells were reported. An early release that covered approximately 600 HLA-typed donors contained about 300 gigabases of sequencing data and some 87 million unique TCR sequences. Among the roughly 400 genotyped donors, around 81% belonged to the genetic ancestry cluster associated with self-reported Caucasian donors. The study aimed to test whether cataloging public T cell receptors could reveal signatures of past pathogen exposure. Using immunosequencing, the study profiled T cell repertoires from about 610 subjects and related those repertoires to cytomegalovirus serostatus. In addition to the first cohort of roughly 670 subjects, a separate validation cohort of 120 different subjects was used. The study combined high-throughput TCR immunosequencing, statistical association of individual TCRs with disease status, and machine learning to predict cytomegalovirus infection status. In a later analysis, previously published TCR beta repertoires from 550 to 750 donors were re-analyzed and high-resolution HLA genotyping was added so that TCR occurrence patterns could be studied. The later analysis used no new phenotypic data to find candidate immune exposures, relying instead on TCR beta sequences and their occurrence across donors. In an earlier analysis of several hundred of the donors, high-throughput TCR beta sequencing was used to judge whether each TCR beta V gene segment behaved as functional or pseudogenic. Donor age, sex, ethnicity and CMV serostatus were compiled together with the repertoire data. Genome-wide SNP genotypes for about 65% of the roughly 670 donors were used in a later genetic analysis, which treated that subset as a discovery cohort. Every repertoire in the discovery cohort had been generated on one and the same sequencing platform. Class I and class II HLA loci were covered by the typing at four-digit resolution. Typing coverage differed by locus: A, B, C, DRB1 and DQB1 were typed in roughly 629-630 donors, DQA1 in approximately 520, DPA1 in 600 to 610, and DPB1 in roughly 450. About five DR-DQ haplotypes were treated as single units for association and clustering because of strong linkage in the cohort. Among 398 genotyped donors of the cohort, an average of roughly 230,000 unique TCR beta nucleotide sequences was sequenced per donor, of which about 19% were non-productive.

The cohort was made up of about 670 healthy bone marrow donors. At the time of sampling, all cohort members were nominally healthy, though unrecorded immune exposures were likely present. The donor was CMV seronegative and belonged to the group of roughly 330 seronegative cohort members. A peripheral blood sample was collected from each donor, and TCR beta sequencing was performed on peripheral blood mononuclear cells. The Qiagen DNeasy Blood Extraction Kit was used to extract genomic DNA from the blood cell samples. Taken from cysteine to phenylalanine, the CDR3 has 13 residues. Only the CDR3 DNA stays, 39 bases, in frame from base 1. As encoded in the germline V gene, CDR1 is MNHNS while CDR2 is SASEGT. V lost 3 bases and J lost 7 bases; the stretch between them is 12 bases long. Broader findings and caveats from the paper: Because counts were too low, some 16 rarely observed V segments, including chromosome 9 orphons, were excluded from the earlier analysis of about 500 of the donors. A few of the identified cytomegalovirus-associated TCR beta chains were confirmed in vitro to be specific for cytomegalovirus antigens. A later genetic analysis reported fewer N-insertions in productive TCRs among donors in an Asian-associated ancestry cluster than the roughly 640-donor mean. A later analysis reported that several top co-occurrence clusters appeared linked to parvovirus B19, influenza, CMV and Epstein-Barr virus. This cohort had only TCR beta chains sequenced, and the lack of alpha or paired-chain data limited which features could be detected. Some IMGT-functional V segments, including TRBV6-2 and TRBV6-3, could not be told apart with the 87-base-pair reads, so those segments were excluded. A later genetic analysis associated a missense DCLRE1C variant with V-gene and J-gene trimming of TCR beta chains, and an independent cohort replicated the association. The classifier was reported to diagnose cytomegalovirus status with high specificity and sensitivity in both the original and validation cohorts. A total of fewer than 200 TCR beta chains were listed by the study as associated with cytomegalovirus. For the cohort, immune exposure information was limited to CMV serostatus. Sequencing depth was assumed to be roughly uniform across donors in the presence/absence analyses, though that assumption may not hold. Correlated functional status among segregating V segments might be attributable to linkage disequilibrium, but an unknown experimental factor could not be ruled out. A cluster of highly shared sequence variants was judged likely to represent a technical artifact of the sequencing pipeline. Broadly in line with IMGT annotations, most TCR beta V segments showed up in productive rearrangements about 87% or about 30% of the time in an earlier analysis of about 500 of the donors. According to a later analysis, TCR association rates differed among HLA loci, with DRB1 alleles showing the most associated TCRs and HLA-C alleles showing the fewest. It was suggested by the authors that the approach could potentially be generalized to other disease states and immunological phenotypes. In a later analysis, HLA-associated TCR beta chains were found to be more clonally expanded and to have lower generation probabilities than equally common non-associated chains. According to a later analysis, most CMV-associated TCR beta chains appeared to be HLA-restricted, and the HLA associations seemed to be driven largely by CMV exposure. In a later analysis, 16,951 TCR beta sequences were associated with specific HLA alleles at a false discovery rate of 0.05. When HLA alleles, especially DR and DQ, strongly co-occurred, TCR associations were difficult to assign to individual alleles. A further reported finding was that TCR beta sequences accurately predicted the HLA-A and HLA-B alleles for most subjects in the first cohort. HLA typing was unavailable for some donors at each locus, so association tests used only the typed subset. Most TCR sequences were observed very rarely across donors, whereas some public TCRs were present in many individuals.

The sequence came from a man younger than 40 in good health and CMV-seronegative. Rearrangement joined TRBV6-1 to TRBJ1-2, with the identity of the D gene unclear. The sample consisted of PBMCs. At the DNA level, the sequence is TGTGCCAGCAGTGATCGACTGTCCGGTGGCTACACCTTC. Its translation reads: CASSDRLSGGYTF.